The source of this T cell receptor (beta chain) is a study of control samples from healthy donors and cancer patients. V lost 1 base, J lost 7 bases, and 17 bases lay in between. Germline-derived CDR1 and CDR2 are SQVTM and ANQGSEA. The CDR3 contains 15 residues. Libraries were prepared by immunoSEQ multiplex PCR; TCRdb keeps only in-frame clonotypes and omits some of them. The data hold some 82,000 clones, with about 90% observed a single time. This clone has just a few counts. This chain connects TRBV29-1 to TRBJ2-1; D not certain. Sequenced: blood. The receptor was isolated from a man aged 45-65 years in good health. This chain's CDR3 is CSVEGAGLTRNEQFF. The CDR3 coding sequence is TGCAGCGTTGAAGGGGCCGGGCTGACCCGGAATGAGCAGTTCTTC.